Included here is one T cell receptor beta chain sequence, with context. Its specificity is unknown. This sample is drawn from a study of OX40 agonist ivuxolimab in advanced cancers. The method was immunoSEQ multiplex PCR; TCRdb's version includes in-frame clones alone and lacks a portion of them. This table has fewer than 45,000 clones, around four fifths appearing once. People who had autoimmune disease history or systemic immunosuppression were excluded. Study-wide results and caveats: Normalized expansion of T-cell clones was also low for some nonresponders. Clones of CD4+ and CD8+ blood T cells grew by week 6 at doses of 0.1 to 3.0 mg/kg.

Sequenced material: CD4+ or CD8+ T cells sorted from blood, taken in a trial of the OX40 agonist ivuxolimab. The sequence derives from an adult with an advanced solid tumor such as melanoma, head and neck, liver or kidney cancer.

CDR3 nucleotide sequence: TGTGCCAGCAGCCCCAGAGGACTAGCGGGGGGAAACTCCTACAATGAGCAGTTCTTC. It translates to CASSPRGLAGGNSYNEQFF. This rearrangement joins TRBV7-8 to TRBJ2-1, with 14 bases lining up with TRBD2. Germline CDR1 and CDR2: SGHVS and FQNEAQ. This CDR3 comprises 19 residues. V was clipped by 5 bases and J by 0 bases; unmatched bases: 9.